This TCR beta chain was recovered during a study of blood T cell repertoires in COVID-19. Overall study context: Samples representing acute and convalescent COVID-19 were sourced from the United States, Italy and Spain. Sources were T cells, B-cell-depleted T cells, or PBMCs; the material itself was cDNA or gDNA.

The CDR3 has 12 residues. Trimming took 4 bases from V and 4 from J, leaving 5 bases between them. Germline V gene lookup returns CDR1 SGHDN and CDR2 FVKESK. Original methodology: Researchers report that nucleated cell counts were estimated from reference gene primer amplification. Libraries were prepared by immunoSEQ multiplex PCR; TCRdb keeps only in-frame clonotypes and omits some of them. That table furnishes V, J and clone size, whereas the DNA furnished D and trimming. Of around 190,000 clones listed, about 76% are singletons. Sequenced material: peripheral blood. V usage is TRBV14 and J usage is TRBJ1-3; D call uncertain. This sequence was found in a woman aged 50 to 65 with active or convalescent COVID-19. For the CDR3, the DNA is TGTGCCAGCAGCCCGGGGGGAAACACCATATATTTT. Amino acid sequence: CASSPGGNTIYF. The entire variable domain, with the rest obtained from reference TRBV14 and TRBJ1-3, is as follows: EAGVTQFPSHSVIEKGQTVTLRCDPISGHDNLYWYRRVMGKEIKFLLHFVKESKQDESGMPNNRFLAERTGGTYSTLKVQPAELEDSGVYFCASSPGGNTIYFGEGSWLTVV.